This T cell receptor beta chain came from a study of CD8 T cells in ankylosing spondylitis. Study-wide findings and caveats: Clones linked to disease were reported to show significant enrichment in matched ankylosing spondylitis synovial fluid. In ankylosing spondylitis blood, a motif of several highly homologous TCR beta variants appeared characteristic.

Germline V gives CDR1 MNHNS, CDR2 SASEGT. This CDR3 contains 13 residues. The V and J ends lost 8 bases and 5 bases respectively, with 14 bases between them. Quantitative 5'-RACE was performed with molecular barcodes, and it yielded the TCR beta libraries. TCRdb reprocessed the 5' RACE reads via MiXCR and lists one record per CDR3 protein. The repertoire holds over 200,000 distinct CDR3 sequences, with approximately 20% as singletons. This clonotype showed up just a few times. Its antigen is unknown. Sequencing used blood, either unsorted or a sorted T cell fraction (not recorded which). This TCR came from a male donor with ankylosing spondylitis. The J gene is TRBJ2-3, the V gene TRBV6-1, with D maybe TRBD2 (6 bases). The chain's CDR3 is CASARGGQDTQYF. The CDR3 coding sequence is TGTGCCAGCGCGCGGGGCGGCCAAGATACGCAGTATTTT.